The present entry profiles one T cell receptor beta chain with its context. Its target is not known. With the Oncomine TCR Beta short-read assay, DNA from cultured CD4+ T cells was sequenced. One entry per CDR3 protein results from TCRdb running MiXCR on the PCR reads. The sample contains 11,000 or so distinct CDR3 sequences, 53% of which appear only once. The data stem from a study of vaccination and CD4 T cells after COVID-19. The study, taken as a whole, reports: Spike mono-reactive clones accounted for 304 of the 307 vaccine-specific clones found in convalescent patients.

The CDR3 is 15 amino acids. The V gene lost 3 bases and the J gene lost 2 bases, with 12 bases spanning the gap. From germline, CDR1 is SGDLS and CDR2 YYNGEE. Treatment specified: 10-day PBMC culture with coronavirus spike peptide pools or control peptides (ViraFEST assay). This chain links TRBV9 with TRBJ1-5; the D gene is possibly TRBD1 (6 bases). This clonotype was obtained from a human donor who had recovered from COVID-19. The sample comprised CD4+ T cells from blood, cultured in vitro. The CDR3 here is CASSAEDRRNQPQHF. The CDR3 coding sequence is TGTGCCAGCAGCGCCGAGGACAGACGCAATCAGCCCCAGCATTTT.